Listed below are T cell receptor beta chains from one sample, sequenced in a study of identical twins. TCRdb passed the 5' RACE reads through MiXCR, listing each CDR3 protein once. Of 200,000 to 250,000 distinct CDR3 sequences listed, less than 8% are singletons. These same records also appear under a second study, on yellow fever vaccine responses in identical twins.

The sequencing input was memory (CD45RO+) T cells sorted from blood. All receptors derive from a woman under 30 in good health. Both conserved end residues are part of each CDR3. Each record gives: J gene, D gene, clone size, V gene, CDR3 length, CDR3 protein, CDR3 DNA. D genes are given only for firm matches. A row's size may be missing; if present it is once, few, many or a size class.

>TRBJ2-7|TRBD2|many|TRBV29-1|16
CSVEGTSGGSSYEQYF
TGCAGCGTTGAAGGGACTAGCGGGGGAAGCTCCTACGAGCAGTACTTC
>TRBJ1-1|TRBD1|many|TRBV20-1|13
CSATGTGVTEAFF
TGCAGTGCTACCGGGACAGGGGTCACTGAAGCTTTCTTT
>TRBJ2-6|NA|few|TRBV6-4|15
CASSDGGSGANVLTF
TGTGCCAGCAGTGATGGGGGATCTGGGGCCAACGTCCTGACTTTC
>TRBJ1-1|NA|NA|TRBV6-4|14
CASSWGKGNTEAFF
TGTGCCAGCAGTTGGGGAAAGGGGAACACTGAAGCTTTCTTT
>TRBJ2-1|NA|NA|TRBV7-8|16
CASSPEIRGWYNEQFF
TGTGCCAGCAGCCCGGAAATTAGGGGTTGGTACAATGAGCAGTTCTTC
>TRBJ2-1|TRBD2|many|TRBV6-2/TRBV6-3|17
CASSYSRSSGTYNEQFF
TGTGCCAGCAGTTACTCGAGGTCTAGCGGTACCTACAATGAGCAGTTCTTC
>TRBJ2-1|NA|NA|TRBV12-3/TRBV12-4|17
CTISLRRPASVYNEQFF
TGTACCATCAGTTTACGGCGACCGGCTAGCGTTTACAATGAGCAGTTCTTC
>TRBJ2-5|NA|NA|TRBV12-3/TRBV12-4|14
CASRPAANRETQYF
TGTGCCAGCAGGCCGGCGGCGAACCGAGAGACCCAGTACTTC
>TRBJ2-1|NA|many|TRBV4-2|15
CASASIGDYDNEQFF
TGTGCCAGCGCTTCCATAGGAGACTATGACAATGAGCAGTTCTTC
>TRBJ2-4|TRBD1|many|TRBV5-1|14
CASSPTGGRNIQYF
TGCGCCAGCAGCCCTACAGGGGGCAGAAACATTCAGTACTTC
>TRBJ2-1|TRBD2|few|TRBV27|14
CASVSGRPYNEQFF
TGTGCCAGCGTTAGCGGGCGGCCTTACAATGAGCAGTTCTTC
>TRBJ2-1|TRBD2|few|TRBV5-1|16
CASSLDRTSGVGEQFF
TGCGCCAGCAGCTTGGACAGGACTAGCGGGGTGGGGGAGCAGTTCTTC
>TRBJ2-3|TRBD1|few|TRBV20-1|15
CSARVGDRGTDTQYF
TGCAGTGCTAGAGTCGGGGACAGGGGCACAGATACGCAGTATTTT
>TRBJ2-2|TRBD1|few|TRBV2|14
CASTGTGRTGELFF
TGTGCCAGCACCGGGACAGGGCGCACCGGGGAGCTGTTTTTT
>TRBJ2-5|TRBD1|many|TRBV28|12
CASSWTGGTQYF
TGTGCCAGCAGTTGGACAGGTGGGACCCAGTACTTC
>TRBJ1-6|TRBD1|few|TRBV11-2|15
CASSSGQGRNSPLHF
TGTGCCAGCAGCAGCGGACAGGGTCGAAATTCACCCCTCCACTTT
>TRBJ2-1|NA|NA|TRBV7-3|15
CASSSSYNSYNEQFF
TGTGCCAGCAGCTCCAGCTACAACTCCTACAATGAGCAGTTCTTC
>TRBJ2-3|TRBD1|few|TRBV5-5|15
CASSVRQGLADTQYF
TGTGCCAGCAGCGTTAGACAGGGTTTAGCAGATACGCAGTATTTT
>TRBJ2-7|NA|many|TRBV6-2/TRBV6-3|13
CASSPRALQGQYF
TGTGCCAGCAGCCCGAGGGCCTTACAGGGGCAGTACTTC
>TRBJ2-7|NA|NA|TRBV23-1|13
CASTGYLSYEQYF
TGCGCCAGCACGGGATACCTCTCCTACGAGCAGTACTTC
>TRBJ2-7|TRBD2|NA|TRBV15|15
CATSRGGGGHYEQYF
TGTGCCACCAGCAGAGGCGGGGGGGGGCACTACGAGCAGTACTTC
>TRBJ2-6|NA|many|TRBV29-1|12
CSVEEEANVLTF
TGCAGCGTTGAAGAGGAGGCCAACGTCCTGACTTTC
>TRBJ1-1|NA|few|TRBV6-1|13
CASRPLRNTEAFF
TGTGCCAGCAGACCCCTGAGGAACACTGAAGCTTTCTTT
>TRBJ2-5|TRBD2|NA|TRBV7-2|17
CASSISSGLAGGETQYF
TGTGCCAGCAGCATATCTTCGGGGCTAGCGGGAGGAGAGACCCAGTACTTC
>TRBJ2-1|TRBD2|NA|TRBV7-9|16
CASSLGSGSPYNEQFF
TGTGCCAGCAGCTTAGGAAGCGGGAGTCCCTACAATGAGCAGTTCTTC
>TRBJ1-6|NA|few|TRBV20-1|14
CSASTGPQSSPLHF
TGCAGTGCTAGCACGGGACCCCAAAGTTCACCCCTCCACTTT
>TRBJ1-6|NA|few|TRBV6-4|16
CASSVKGPPTNSPLHF
TGTGCCAGCAGTGTCAAAGGACCCCCTACTAATTCACCCCTCCACTTT
>TRBJ2-5|NA|few|TRBV18|16
CASSPLPPGPQETQYF
TGTGCCAGCTCACCACTCCCTCCGGGGCCACAAGAGACCCAGTACTTC
>TRBJ2-3|NA|many|TRBV25-1|14
CASSEISGSDTQYF
TGTGCCAGCAGTGAAATCTCGGGGTCAGATACGCAGTATTTT
>TRBJ2-3|NA|many|TRBV7-2|14
CASSLAQLSDTQYF
TGTGCCAGCAGCTTAGCTCAGTTATCAGATACGCAGTATTTT
>TRBJ2-7|TRBD1|many|TRBV7-8|18
CASSLAGIEGQVSYEQYF
TGTGCCAGCAGCTTAGCGGGTATTGAGGGACAGGTCTCCTACGAGCAGTACTTC
>TRBJ1-1|NA|many|TRBV5-1|13
CASSLALNTEAFF
TGCGCCAGCAGCTTGGCCCTGAACACTGAAGCTTTCTTT
>TRBJ1-4|NA|NA|TRBV27|15
CASSSMGLTNEKLFF
TGTGCCAGCAGTTCTATGGGGCTAACTAATGAAAAACTGTTTTTT
>TRBJ2-1|TRBD2|few|TRBV11-2|17
CASSYRPLAGGGNEQFF
TGTGCCAGCAGCTACCGCCCCCTGGCGGGGGGGGGTAATGAGCAGTTCTTC
>TRBJ2-5|NA|NA|TRBV7-9|13
CASSFTREETQYF
TGTGCCAGCAGCTTCACCCGAGAGGAGACCCAGTACTTC
>TRBJ1-6|NA|NA|TRBV9|12
CASSVYGSPLHF
TGTGCCAGCAGCGTCTATGGTTCACCCCTCCACTTT
>TRBJ2-1|NA|NA|TRBV24-1|12
CATSNRHNEQFF
TGTGCCACCAGTAACAGACACAATGAGCAGTTCTTC
>TRBJ1-3|NA|NA|TRBV12-3/TRBV12-4|15
CASTTTDFSGNTIYF
TGTGCCAGCACCACCACAGATTTCTCTGGAAACACCATATATTTT
>TRBJ2-5|NA|NA|TRBV7-9|15
CASSAQQGREETQYF
TGTGCCAGCAGCGCGCAACAGGGACGGGAGGAGACCCAGTACTTC
>TRBJ2-4|NA|few|TRBV29-1|12
CSVIVGKNIQYF
TGCAGCGTTATAGTCGGCAAAAACATTCAGTACTTC
>TRBJ2-3|NA|many|TRBV5-1|13
CASSLGRIDTQYF
TGCGCCAGCAGCTTGGGCAGGATAGATACGCAGTATTTT